Listed here is a single T cell receptor (beta chain). The PCR ran on 60 Vbeta and 13 Jbeta primers. TCRdb's table, derived via immunoSEQ multiplex PCR, lists solely in-frame clones and lacks some. The sample consists of 110,000 to 150,000 clones, roughly 80% of them appearing once. The CDR3 consists of 17 residues. The V gene's germline CDR1 is SGHRS and CDR2 YFSETQ. The V gene end was trimmed by 4 bases and the J gene end by 5 bases; junction bases not matched to a gene: 12. The data belong to a study of cytomegalovirus exposure and HLA in healthy donors. The clonotype comes from a female donor in good health and CMV-seronegative. The source material was PBMCs. The rearrangement uses TRBV5-1 and TRBJ2-2, with 9 bases lining up with TRBD2. CDR3 protein: CASSPRGGRAGTGELFF. The CDR3 region has the DNA TGCGCCAGCAGCCCGAGAGGCGGGAGGGCCGGGACCGGGGAGCTGTTTTTT.